The 6 T cell receptor beta chains below come from one sample, sequenced in a study of CD8 T cells in Susac syndrome (dated by TCRdb to the late 2010s). Library preparation employed the immunoSEQ multiplex PCR assay. RNA was extracted with the RNeasy kit and roughly 0.45 to 1 ug was reverse transcribed using random hexamers. TCRdb reprocessed the public reads (quality trimming at Q25 with fastp, clone calling with MiXCR) and kept in-frame beta chains. Each CDR3 protein appears once, grouped with its most common genes and DNA. The sample table lists over 150,000 distinct CDR3 sequences, 90% to 97% of them with a count of one. The ten largest clones capture 0.095% to 0.15% of the sample. Sequencing input: CD4+ T cells from PBMCs. The source is a human donor with Susac syndrome.

V is TRBV29-1 and J is TRBJ2-5, with 11 nucleotides matching TRBD2. This CDR3 region has 14 residues. Germline loops: CDR1 SQVTM, CDR2 ANQGSEA. The V gene end was trimmed by 5 bases and the J gene end by 4 bases; junction bases not matched to a gene: 6. CDR3 amino acids: CSVYSGRAGETQYF. CDR3 bases: TGCAGCGTTTATAGCGGGAGGGCTGGAGAGACCCAGTACTTC.

The chain combines TRBV6-5 with TRBJ1-2; 9 nucleotides match TRBD1. Germline assignment: CDR1 MNHEY and CDR2 SVGAGI. The V and J ends lost 4 bases and 5 bases, in that order; junction bases with no gene match: 2. The CDR3 covers 13 residues. The CDR3, as DNA: TGTGCCAGCAGTTGGACAGGGGATTATGGCTACACCTTC. Its translation is CASSWTGDYGYTF.

The J gene is TRBJ2-7, the V gene TRBV29-1; D might be TRBD1 (6 bases). The CDR3 runs 13 residues. Germline V CDR1 and CDR2: SQVTM, ANQGSEA. Trimming left V 3 bases short and J 2 bases short, with 11 bases between. In DNA form, the CDR3 reads TGCAGCGTTGAGGGGGCAGGGACCTACGAGCAGTACTTC. Translation gives CSVEGAGTYEQYF.

The V gene is TRBV6-2 or TRBV6-3, the J gene TRBJ2-7; D possibly matches TRBD1 or TRBD2 (5 bases each). The length of the CDR3 is 14 residues. The V end was cut by 6 bases, the J end by 5 bases, with 17 bases between. CDR1 and CDR2 (germline): MNHEY, SVGEGT. The CDR3, as DNA: TGTGCCAGCAGCCACCCACGGGGCACCCACGAGCAGTACGTC. This codes for CASSHPRGTHEQYV.

This chain links TRBV9 with TRBJ1-6; the match to TRBD1 covers 7 bases. Germline V gene sequence: CDR1 SGDLS, CDR2 YYNGEE. V dropped 4 bases and J dropped 10; count of bases not matched to a gene: 11. This CDR3 comprises 15 residues. Here the CDR3 reads CASSRMTGYLSPLHF. In nucleotides, the CDR3 is TGTGCCAGCAGCCGAATGACAGGGTACCTGTCACCCCTCCACTTT.

This chain connects TRBV4-3 to TRBJ2-7, with 9 bases matching TRBD1. Germline values: CDR1 LGHNA, CDR2 YSLEER. The CDR3 extends over 13 amino acids. Germline trimming cut 2 bases from V and 6 bases from J; bases unmatched to any gene: 2. Here the CDR3 reads CASSQRTGAEQYF. The CDR3 DNA follows: TGCGCCAGCAGCCAAAGGACAGGGGCCGAGCAGTACTTC.